Below are 21 T cell receptor beta chains sequenced from a single sample in a study of OX40 agonist ivuxolimab in advanced cancers. Sequenced by immunoSEQ multiplex PCR; TCRdb stores in-frame clones only, minus some. The repertoire holds 80,000 to 100,000 clones, 70% to 90% seen once, with approximately 0.49% in the top ten. Sequencing was performed on CD4+ or CD8+ T cells sorted from blood, taken in a trial of the OX40 agonist ivuxolimab. The receptors originated from an adult with an advanced solid tumor such as melanoma, head and neck, liver or kidney cancer.

V gene TRBV2 combines with J gene TRBJ1-3; maybe TRBD1 (5 bases). The V end lost 5 bases, the J end lost 0 bases, and 14 bases lay between the germline ends. This CDR3 is built from 16 residues. In germline, CDR1 is SNHLY, CDR2 FYNNEI. In DNA, the CDR3 is TGTGCCAGCAGTCCAGGGTCTTACGGCTCTGGAAACACCATATATTTT. Amino acid sequence: CASSPGSYGSGNTIYF.

The chain recombines TRBV5-1 with TRBJ2-7; D unclear. The germline V and J ends were trimmed by 6 bases and 1 base, with 14 bases remaining between them. CDR1 and CDR2 from the germline V gene are SGHRS and YFSETQ. The CDR3 extends over 14 amino acids. CDR3 protein: CASNPSGLSYEQYF. DNA of the CDR3: TGCGCCAGCAACCCTTCCGGGCTGTCCTACGAGCAGTACTTC.

The J gene is TRBJ2-3, the V gene TRBV10-3; D might be TRBD1 or TRBD2, each matching 6 bases. The germline gives CDR1 ENHRY, CDR2 SYGVKD. The CDR3 is 15 amino acids. V was trimmed by 4 bases and J by 6 bases, leaving 17 bases between them. CDR3 sequence reads: CAISVSGGLSDTQYF. The CDR3, as DNA: TGTGCCATCAGTGTTTCCGGGGGCCTATCGGATACGCAGTATTTT.

Comment on this clone: At one of its ends the junction is not consistent with the germline gene, which may arise from a read error. CDR3 protein: CAISAQASGTGTTISF. CDR3 sequence (DNA): TGTGCCATCAGTGCCCAAGCCTCCGGGACAGGGACCACCATCAGCTTC. The V call is TRBV10-3, the J call TRBJ1-2, with TRBD1 identical over 9 bases. Germline V gene data show CDR1 as ENHRY and CDR2 as SYGVKD. This CDR3 has 16 amino acids.

On this clone itself: At one of its ends the junction is not consistent with the germline gene, which may arise from a read error. The gene calls are TRBV11-2 and TRBJ2-7, with D possibly being TRBD2 (6 bases). CDR3 length equals 11 residues. Germline V lookup: CDR1 SGHAT, CDR2 FQNNGV. The chain's CDR3 is CASSLVGRTNF. The CDR3, as DNA: TGTGCCAGCAGCTTAGTGGGACGGACTAACTTC.

The chain joins TRBV6-1 to TRBJ2-6; D is unclear. The CDR3 runs 15 residues. The V gene lost 7 bases and the J gene lost 0 bases, with 10 bases spanning the gap. Per germline, CDR1 MNHNS and CDR2 SASEGT. CDR3 sequence (DNA): TGTGCCAGCACCCGCTCTAACTCTGGGGCCAACGTCCTGACTTTC. Translating it yields CASTRSNSGANVLTF.

The J gene is TRBJ1-1, the V gene TRBV6-4; D unresolved. The length of the CDR3 is 14 residues. The germline gives CDR1 MRHNA, CDR2 SNTAGT. Trimming removed 8 bases at V and 4 bases at J, with 17 bases between. CDR3 in DNA: TGTGCCAGCTCTCAGAACGGGTGGGGCACTGAAGCTTTCTTT. Translation gives CASSQNGWGTEAFF.

This chain uses TRBV7-3 with TRBJ1-2, with D uncertain. The V and J ends lost 5 bases and 8 bases respectively, with 15 bases between them. Germline V CDR1 and CDR2: SGHTA, FQGTGA. The CDR3 length is 13 residues. CDR3 loop: CASSPQALGGYTF. The CDR3 DNA follows: TGTGCCAGCAGCCCCCAGGCCTTGGGAGGCTACACCTTC.

The chain combines TRBV5-4 with TRBJ2-3; weak D call: TRBD1 (5 bases). The V end lost 0 bases, the J end lost 3 bases, and 14 bases lay between the germline ends. Looked up from germline, CDR1 is SGHNT and CDR2 is YYREEE (reference sequence). The length of the CDR3 is 16 residues. This CDR3 reads CASSLAGQGGTDTQYF. The CDR3 DNA reads as TGTGCCAGCAGCTTGGCCGGGCAGGGTGGGACAGATACGCAGTATTTT.

This clone was seen a single time. V gene TRBV2 combines with J gene TRBJ1-1; the D gene is possibly TRBD1 (6 bases). The CDR3 runs to 12 residues. V was pared by 1 base and J by 9 bases, with 9 bases between. The germline V gene encodes CDR1 SNHLY and CDR2 FYNNEI. As DNA, the CDR3 is TGTGCCAGCAGTGAAGAGGACAGAAAAGCTTTCTTT. This codes for CASSEEDRKAFF.

The chain joins TRBV11-1 to TRBJ1-5; perhaps TRBD1 as D (5 bases). The germline V gene has CDR1 SGHAT and CDR2 FQDESV (reference sequence). The CDR3 has 13 amino acids. This CDR3 reads CLLPRGSNQPQHF. In DNA form, the CDR3 reads TGTCTACTACCAAGGGGTAGCAATCAGCCCCAGCATTTT. The variable domain in full, completed from reference TRBV11-1 and TRBJ1-5, reads EAEVAQSPRYKITEKSQAVAFWCDPISGHATLYWYRQILGQGPELLVQFQDESVVDDSQLPKDRFSAERLKGVDSTLKIQPAELGDSAMYLCLLPRGSNQPQHFGDGTRLSIL.

This chain joins TRBV19 and TRBJ1-5; 10 nucleotides match TRBD1. This CDR3 region has 16 residues. The J segment lost 7 bases and the V segment lost 7 bases, leaving 13 bases of the junction unmatched. CDR1 is LNHDA, CDR2 SQIVND, per germline (reference sequence). The CDR3 is CASMGTGAGLLQPQHF. The CDR3 DNA reads TGTGCCAGTATGGGGACAGGGGCAGGTTTGTTGCAGCCCCAGCATTTT.

The chain links TRBV28 to TRBJ1-6, with D possibly being TRBD1 (5 bases). The CDR3 sequence is 14 residues long. Per germline, CDR1 MDHEN and CDR2 SYDVKM. Deletions cut 9 bases from V and 0 bases from J, with 9 bases between. This CDR3 reads CASTQVSYNSPLHF. The DNA for the CDR3 is TGTGCCAGTACACAGGTCTCCTATAATTCACCCCTCCACTTT.

The chain has TRBV6-5 and TRBJ2-7; tentatively, D is TRBD2 (5 bases). Trimming took off 2 bases at V and 11 bases at J, with 16 bases between the two ends. Germline CDR1 reads MNHEY; CDR2 reads SVGAGI. The CDR3 totals 13 residues. CDR3 bases: TGTGCCAGCAGTTACCCCCTGGGGAGCAAGAAGTACTTC. Translation: CASSYPLGSKKYF.

This chain uses TRBV7-8 with TRBJ2-3; weak D call: TRBD2 (7 bases). Per germline, CDR1 SGHVS and CDR2 FQNEAQ. This CDR3 is built from 17 residues. Trimming took off 2 bases at V and 1 base at J, with 16 bases between the two ends. The CDR3 loop reads CASSLPLAGARTDTQYF. In nucleotides, the CDR3 is TGTGCCAGCAGCTTACCGCTCGCGGGGGCGCGCACAGATACGCAGTATTTT.

This clone occurred a few times. This chain uses TRBV10-3 with TRBJ1-1; unclear D gene. The CDR3 contains 11 residues. Germline loops: CDR1 ENHRY, CDR2 SYGVKD. V was shortened by 6 bases and J by 7 bases, with 9 bases between the two germline ends. The CDR3 DNA reads as TGTGCCATCAGAGAAACAGATGAAGCTTTCTTT. Translating it yields CAIRETDEAFF.

V gene TRBV7-9 combines with J gene TRBJ2-1; tentatively, D is TRBD1 or TRBD2 (6 bases each). CDR1 and CDR2 (germline): SEHNR, FQNEAQ (reference sequence). The CDR3 runs 16 residues. V was trimmed by 0 bases and J by 4 bases, leaving 13 bases between them. Here the CDR3 reads CASSLAGGHQYNEQFF. DNA of the CDR3: TGTGCCAGCAGCTTAGCGGGGGGCCATCAGTACAATGAGCAGTTCTTC.

This chain connects TRBV5-1 to TRBJ2-1, with 9 bases that match TRBD1. From germline, CDR1 is SGHRS and CDR2 YFSETQ. V trimming: 0 bases; J trimming: 7 bases; junction bases outside the gene matches: 11. This CDR3 is built from 17 residues. CDR3 nucleotides: TGCGCCAGCAGCTTGGGTAGCACAGGGGGCGGCGGGAATGAGCAGTTCTTC. This gives the protein CASSLGSTGGGGNEQFF.

The chain employs TRBV7-9 and TRBJ2-3; a possible D gene is TRBD1 (5 bases). The germline CDR1 and CDR2 sequences are SEHNR and FQNEAQ (reference sequence). This CDR3 region has 14 residues. Trimming removed 2 bases from V and 1 base from J, with 7 bases in between. DNA of the CDR3: TGTGCCAGCAGCTTAAGGGGTGGCACAGATACGCAGTATTTT. This gives the protein CASSLRGGTDTQYF.

V usage is TRBV5-8 and J usage is TRBJ1-5; D unclear. The germline V gene encodes CDR1 SGHTS and CDR2 YDEGEE. The CDR3 spans 13 residues. Trimming took 5 bases from V and 6 from J, leaving 12 bases between them. CDR3 loop: CASRKSGTQPQHF. CDR3 nucleotide sequence: TGTGCCAGCAGAAAGTCGGGTACTCAGCCCCAGCATTTT.

The V and J genes are TRBV5-4 and TRBJ2-3, with a tentative D call TRBD1 (5 bases). V was trimmed by 3 bases and J by 4 bases, leaving 15 bases between them. This CDR3 spans 15 amino acids. CDR1 is SGHNT, CDR2 YYREEE, per germline (reference sequence). The CDR3 region has the DNA TGTGCCAGCAGCTGGGTGGGCCCACAGGCAGATACGCAGTATTTT. Translating it yields CASSWVGPQADTQYF.